The 11 T cell receptor beta chains below were found in one sample sequenced in a study of molecular identifiers for immune sequencing clone quantification. TCRdb recomputed calls from the PCR reads with MiXCR, one row per CDR3 protein. In the table there are 40,000 to 45,000 distinct CDR3 sequences, nearly 25% of which are singletons. Sequencing input: naive CD8+ T cells from blood, with Jurkat cell RNA spiked in. Subset here: FACS-sorted CD8+CD4-CCR7+CD45RA+ naive T cells. The receptors were gathered from a human donor in good health. Some libraries in this study had Jurkat cell RNA spiked in.

Details on this clonotype: The germline gene is not matched at one end of the junction; a read error may be the cause. The chain links TRBV20-1 to TRBJ2-7; D is possibly TRBD2 (5 bases). This CDR3 region has 17 residues. CDR1 is DFQATT, CDR2 SNEGSKA, per germline (reference sequence). CDR3 bases: TGCAGTACTAGAGTTCTCCAAGTTGGGCAAAGGATCTACGAGCAGTACTTC. This codes for CSTRVLQVGQRIYEQYF.

This clonotype was seen a few times. The chain has TRBV12-3 or TRBV12-4 and TRBJ2-7, with a tentative D call TRBD2 (5 bases). The CDR3 is 14 amino acids. V gave up 7 bases and J gave up 2 bases, with 15 bases separating them. CDR3: CASKVGGQAYEQYF. CDR3 nucleotides: TGTGCCAGCAAGGTAGGCGGGCAAGCCTACGAGCAGTACTTC.

This clonotype has a count of ten or more. The J gene is TRBJ2-3, the V gene TRBV29-1; 9 nucleotides line up with TRBD1. Germline values: CDR1 SQVTM, CDR2 ANQGSEA. The CDR3 totals 15 residues. With 7 bases clipped from V and 4 bases from J, the junction kept 12 bases outside the gene matches. CDR3 region: CSADLRDRVADTQYF. CDR3 coding DNA: TGCAGCGCAGACCTACGGGACAGGGTCGCAGATACGCAGTATTTT.

This clonotype was detected many times. The chain has TRBV6-6 and TRBJ2-3, with 9 nucleotides matching TRBD2. This CDR3 spans 17 amino acids. V dropped 7 bases and J dropped 1; count of bases not matched to a gene: 12. Germline assignment: CDR1 MNHNY and CDR2 SVGAGI (reference sequence). CDR3 protein: CASTPPAREGGTDTQYF. Here the CDR3 DNA reads TGTGCCAGCACCCCGCCGGCGCGGGAGGGGGGCACAGATACGCAGTATTTT.

A note on this clonotype: A much larger clone lies one base from this, so it may be a read error. V usage is TRBV28 and J usage is TRBJ1-5; 11 bases align to TRBD1. The CDR3 runs to 14 residues. Trimming removed 6 bases from V and 9 bases from J; junction bases left unmatched: 7. The germline V gene encodes CDR1 MDHEN and CDR2 SYDVKM. This chain's CDR3 is CASSLGQGAGPQHF. Here the CDR3 DNA reads TGTGCCAGCAGCCTAGGACAGGGGGCAGGGCCCCAGCATTTT. The variable domain in full, with the rest retrieved from reference TRBV28 and TRBJ1-5, is DVKVTQSSRYLVKRTGEKVFLECVQDMDHENMFWYRQDPGLGLRLIYFSYDVKMKEKGDIPEGYSVSREKKERFSLILESASTNQTSMYLCASSLGQGAGPQHFGDGTRLSIL.

With respect to this clonotype: A much larger clone sits a single nucleotide away, making a read error possible. The chain couples TRBV27 to TRBJ2-7, with D tentatively TRBD1 (5 bases). The CDR3 has 14 amino acids. Trimming removed 6 bases from V and 3 bases from J, with 15 bases in between. Germline values: CDR1 MNHEY, CDR2 SMNVEV (reference sequence). The CDR3 protein is CASRRTWNVYEQYF. The CDR3 region has the DNA TGTGCCAGCAGAAGGACATGGAATGTCTACGAGCAGTACTTC.

This clonotype was detected ten times or more. The V call is TRBV7-8, the J call TRBJ1-4; TRBD1 is a possible D gene (5 bases). The CDR3 consists of 14 residues. Trimming cost V 3 bases and J 7 bases, with 12 bases left between them. Germline V gene sequence: CDR1 SGHVS, CDR2 FQNEAQ. Here the CDR3 reads CASSFYGAGEKLFF. The CDR3 DNA is TGTGCCAGCAGCTTCTATGGGGCTGGTGAAAAACTGTTTTTT. Based on the CDR3 plus reference TRBV7-8 and TRBJ1-4, the full variable domain is GAGVSQSPRYKVAKRGQDVALRCDPISGHVSLFWYQQALGQGPEFLTYFQNEAQLDKSGLPSDRFFAERPEGSVSTLKIQRTQQEDSAVYLCASSFYGAGEKLFFGSGTQLSVL.

In its sample, this clonotype was seen a few times. J is TRBJ2-5 and V is TRBV3-1; 12 bases line up with TRBD1. The CDR3 loop spans 16 amino acids. Germline lookup yields CDR1 LGHDT and CDR2 YNNKEL (reference sequence). The ends lost 4 bases at V and 4 bases at J; junction bases unmatched: 7. DNA of the CDR3: TGTGCCAGCAGCCCAACCGGGACAGGGGGCGGAGAGACCCAGTACTTC. Its translation: CASSPTGTGGGETQYF.

This clonotype was observed many times. The chain recombines TRBV28 with TRBJ2-7; the match to TRBD1 covers 9 bases. The CDR3 is 14 amino acids. The V gene's germline CDR1 is MDHEN and CDR2 SYDVKM. The V segment lost 4 bases and the J segment 3 bases; nucleotides outside the gene matches: 4. CDR3 amino acids: CASSSRDRVYEQYF. The CDR3, as DNA: TGTGCCAGCAGTTCCCGGGACAGGGTCTACGAGCAGTACTTC. Combining the CDR3 with reference TRBV28 and TRBJ2-7 gives the whole variable domain DVKVTQSSRYLVKRTGEKVFLECVQDMDHENMFWYRQDPGLGLRLIYFSYDVKMKEKGDIPEGYSVSREKKERFSLILESASTNQTSMYLCASSSRDRVYEQYFGPGTRLTVT.

This rearrangement joins TRBV9 to TRBJ2-1, with 7 bases lining up with TRBD1. V lost 2 bases and J lost 1; bases outside the gene matches: 3. Germline CDR1 reads SGDLS; CDR2 reads YYNGEE. The CDR3 has 15 residues. CDR3 sequence reads: CASSVSTGSYNEQFF. CDR3 coding DNA: TGTGCCAGCAGCGTCTCGACAGGGTCCTACAATGAGCAGTTCTTC. Drawing the rest from reference TRBV9 and TRBJ2-1, the complete variable domain is DSGVTQTPKHLITATGQRVTLRCSPRSGDLSVYWYQQSLDQGLQFLIQYYNGEERAKGNILERFSAQQFPDLHSELNLSSLELGDSALYFCASSVSTGSYNEQFFGPGTRLTVL.

This clonotype was picked up many times. The chain carries TRBV12-5 and TRBJ2-1, with D possibly TRBD1 on 5 matching bases. This CDR3 contains 14 residues. V was shortened by 6 bases and J by 0 bases, with 9 bases between the two germline ends. The germline CDR1 and CDR2 sequences are LGHNT and FRNRAP. This CDR3 is CASGPDSSYNEQFF. The DNA of the CDR3 is TGTGCTAGTGGCCCTGACAGCTCCTACAATGAGCAGTTCTTC. Full variable domain (outside the CDR3, taken from reference TRBV12-5 and TRBJ2-1): DARVTQTPRHKVTEMGQEVTMRCQPILGHNTVFWYRQTMMQGLELLAYFRNRAPLDDSGMPKDRFSAEMPDATLATLKIQPSEPRDSAVYFCASGPDSSYNEQFFGPGTRLTVL.